The clone carrying this TCR beta chain was counted only a few times. The same CDR3 can be traced to other DNA sequences in this sample. The V gene end was trimmed by 3 bases and the J gene end by 4 bases; junction bases not matched to a gene: 3. CDR3 length equals 14 residues. Germline CDR1 reads KGHSH; CDR2 reads LQKENI. Researchers ran the PCR with 60 Vbeta and 13 Jbeta primers. The table came from immunoSEQ multiplex PCR; TCRdb's copy has only in-frame clones and leaves some out. The data show 140,000 to 150,000 clones, over 70% seen once. The data originate from a study of cytomegalovirus exposure and HLA in healthy donors.

This TCR derives from a young man in good health and CMV-seronegative. The rearrangement links TRBV18 to TRBJ1-5; 7 positions agree with TRBD1. The material sequenced was PBMCs. DNA of the CDR3: TGTGCCAGCTCACCGCGACAGGGAAATCAGCCCCAGCATTTT. Translating it yields CASSPRQGNQPQHF. Variable domain in full (rest from reference TRBV18 and TRBJ1-5): NAGVMQNPRHLVRRRGQEARLRCSPMKGHSHVYWYRQLPEEGLKFMVYLQKENIIDESGMPKERFSAEFPKEGPSILRIQQVVRGDSAAYFCASSPRQGNQPQHFGDGTRLSIL.